The 7 T cell receptor beta chains reported below all come from one sample, sequenced in a study of blood T cell repertoires in COVID-19. Assay: immunoSEQ multiplex PCR; the TCRdb copy retains only in-frame clones and omits some. This repertoire shows about 180,000 clones, about four fifths found once; its top ten account for approximately 7%. Sequencing was performed on peripheral blood. The receptors stem from a man between 65 and 80 years old with active or convalescent COVID-19.

The genes are TRBV6-5 and TRBJ1-1; the D gene is possibly TRBD1 (6 bases). The V end lost 1 base, the J end lost 7 bases, and 10 bases lay between the germline ends. CDR1 and CDR2 from the germline V gene are MNHEY and SVGAGI. The length of the CDR3 is 13 residues. For the CDR3, the DNA is TGTGCCAGCAGTTACTTAGGACAGCGTGAAGCTTTCTTT. Protein sequence: CASSYLGQREAFF.

V and J are TRBV5-1 and TRBJ1-2; 7 bases align to TRBD1. Germline lookup yields CDR1 SGHRS and CDR2 YFSETQ. The CDR3 sequence is 15 residues long. The junction had 11 bases not matched to a gene; V was cut back by 3 bases and J by 6 bases. Here the CDR3 DNA reads TGCGCCAGCAGCTCACCGGGACAGAAGGGGGATGGCTACACCTTC. Amino acid sequence: CASSSPGQKGDGYTF.

The table lists this clone with a count of one. This rearrangement joins TRBV20-1 to TRBJ1-2; D remains ambiguous. The CDR3 loop spans 13 amino acids. Germline V gene data show CDR1 as DFQATT and CDR2 as SNEGSKA (reference sequence). Trimming cost V 3 bases and J 5 bases, with 13 bases left between them. This chain's CDR3 is CSASVGGIYGYTF. The CDR3 DNA sequence: TGCAGTGCTAGTGTTGGCGGAATTTATGGCTACACCTTC.

This rearrangement joins TRBV2 to TRBJ1-2, with 9 bases matching TRBD1. Trimming took 6 bases from V and 10 from J; bases not matched to a gene: 9. The germline V gene has CDR1 SNHLY and CDR2 FYNNEI. The CDR3 consists of 13 residues. The CDR3 bases are TGTGCCAGCAGAGGGACAGGGACGGCTGACTACACCTTC. Residues: CASRGTGTADYTF. Variable domain in full (rest from reference TRBV2 and TRBJ1-2): EPEVTQTPSHQVTQMGQEVILRCVPISNHLYFYWYRQILGQKVEFLVSFYNNEISEKSEIFDDQFSVERPDGSNFTLKIRSTKLEDSAMYFCASRGTGTADYTFGSGTRLTVV.

The rearrangement joins TRBV6-6 to TRBJ1-4; TRBD1 aligns across 7 bases. Germline V gene lookup returns CDR1 MNHNY and CDR2 SVGAGI (reference sequence). The CDR3 sequence is 12 residues long. Unmatched junction bases numbered 1, after V lost 8 bases and J lost 4 bases. The CDR3 DNA is TGTGCCAGCCGACAGGGTAATGAAAAACTGTTTTTT. It is translated as CASRQGNEKLFF.

This clone was counted a few times. The rearrangement links TRBV30 to TRBJ1-1; D gene uncertain. CDR1 is GTSNPN and CDR2 is SVGIG in the germline V gene (reference sequence). This CDR3 region has 11 residues. V was pared by 0 bases and J by 7 bases, with 6 bases between. The CDR3 nucleotides read TGTGCCTGGAGTGTGGCCCTTGAAGCTTTCTTT. Its protein product is CAWSVALEAFF.

The chain links TRBV18 to TRBJ1-5; D is perhaps TRBD1 (5 bases). The length of the CDR3 is 15 residues. The germline V gene has CDR1 KGHSH and CDR2 LQKENI. Trimming took 0 bases from V and 6 from J, leaving 12 bases between them. The CDR3 DNA reads as TGTGCCAGCTCACCACCGGGGGGGATCGGTCAGCCCCAGCATTTT. Residues: CASSPPGGIGQPQHF.